Sequencing of this T cell receptor (beta chain) was carried out in a study of OX40 agonist ivuxolimab in advanced cancers. Study-wide results and caveats: CD8+ T cells showed, on average, more clonal expansion than CD4+ cells.

The V segment lost 5 bases and the J segment 4 bases; nucleotides outside the gene matches: 4. Germline V gene sequence: CDR1 LNHDA, CDR2 SQIVND (reference sequence). This CDR3 spans 14 amino acids. For this clone: Its specificity is unknown.

Some clones are missing from TCRdb's copy, which holds only in-frame ones; the method was immunoSEQ multiplex PCR. The sample consists of 90,000 to 100,000 clones, around 85% of them appearing once. The V and J genes are TRBV19 and TRBJ1-2; 10 bases agree with TRBD1. This clonotype originated in an adult with an advanced solid tumor such as melanoma, head and neck, liver or kidney cancer. The sequencing here drew on CD4+ or CD8+ T cells sorted from blood, taken in a trial of the OX40 agonist ivuxolimab. As DNA, the CDR3 is TGTGCCAGTAGTTGGACAGGGGGTTTCTATGGCTACACCTTC. It codes for CASSWTGGFYGYTF.